In its sample, the clone carrying this T cell receptor (beta chain) was seen a few times. V dropped 3 bases and J dropped 3 bases, with 9 bases sitting between them. The CDR3 sequence is 13 residues long. Looked up from germline, CDR1 is SEHNR and CDR2 is FQNEAQ (reference sequence). This sample is drawn from a study of T cell repertoires in cytomegalovirus infection. TCRdb itself ran the reads through MiXCR, one entry per CDR3 protein. The sample carries 300,000 or so distinct CDR3 sequences, around 10% recorded once. This TCR was recovered from a human donor in good health (CMV status not recorded). Some clones in this sample may be carry-over from other donors' samples. This chain links TRBV7-9 with TRBJ2-7; D possibly corresponds to TRBD2 (5 bases). Sequenced input: PBMCs. The CDR3 DNA reads TGTGCCAGCAGCTTCAGCGGAGACTACGAGCAGTACTTC. It translates to CASSFSGDYEQYF.